Each of the 26 T cell receptor beta chains below was sequenced from the same sample in a study of blood T cell repertoires in COVID-19. TCRdb's copy holds only in-frame clones and misses some; the assay was immunoSEQ multiplex PCR. The data show about 33,000 clones, 85% to 90% seen once. Sequencing was carried out using peripheral blood. These receptors all come from a human donor in a cohort sampled during active COVID-19.

This chain's CDR3 is CASSEASGEATQYF. CDR3 sequence (DNA): TGTGCCAGCAGTGAAGCCAGCGGGGAGGCGACCCAGTACTTC. The V call is TRBV6-1, the J call TRBJ2-5, with 7 bases fitting TRBD2. The germline gives CDR1 MNHNS, CDR2 SASEGT. The trim removed 0 bases at V and 7 bases at J, leaving 5 bases unmatched. The CDR3 runs 14 residues.

The count of this clone is one. The chain combines TRBV2 with TRBJ1-3; 9 positions match TRBD1. In germline, CDR1 is SNHLY, CDR2 FYNNEI. The length of the CDR3 is 14 residues. Trimming at V came to 6 bases and at J to 2 bases, leaving 2 bases not matched to a gene. CDR3 nucleotides: TGTGCCAGCAGCCGACAGGGGGCTGGAAACACCATATATTTT. This translates into CASSRQGAGNTIYF.

In this sample, this clone turned up once. The chain has TRBV7-2 and TRBJ2-7; D remains ambiguous. The length of the CDR3 is 16 residues. Looked up from germline, CDR1 is SGHTA and CDR2 is FQGNSA. V shed 0 bases and J shed 3 bases, with 15 bases lying between them. The CDR3, as DNA: TGTGCCAGCAGCTTAGCGGAGCGAAGAGTAGACTACGAGCAGTACTTC. Its translation: CASSLAERRVDYEQYF.

This clone was seen only a few times. The chain uses TRBV6-6 and TRBJ1-5; no clear D. This CDR3 spans 14 amino acids. Germline V CDR1 and CDR2: MNHNY, SVGAGI (reference sequence). Trimming removed 2 bases from V and 2 bases from J, with 7 bases in between. This CDR3 is CASSYGQGNQPQHF. CDR3 nucleotide sequence: TGTGCCAGCAGTTACGGGCAGGGCAATCAGCCCCAGCATTTT.

This sequence joins TRBV10-1 and TRBJ2-4; 8 positions match TRBD2. Losses at the gene ends were 0 bases for V and 7 bases for J; bases not matched to a gene: 5. Germline lookup yields CDR1 WNHNN and CDR2 SYGVQD (reference sequence). The CDR3 is 15 residues long. DNA for the CDR3: TGCGCCAGCAGTGAGTCATCGGGGGGGCTTAACATTCAGTACTTC. This translates into CASSESSGGLNIQYF.

This clone was seen once. The chain links TRBV6-2 or TRBV6-3 to TRBJ1-6, with a tentative D call TRBD1 (6 bases). Trimming removed 6 bases from V and 7 bases from J, with 16 bases in between. Germline V lookup: CDR1 MNHEY, CDR2 SVGEGT. CDR3 length: 15 residues. In DNA form, the CDR3 reads TGTGCCAGCAGCCCCATCAGGGGCCTCAATTCACCCCTCCACTTT. Protein product: CASSPIRGLNSPLHF.

The chain employs TRBV19 and TRBJ2-2; no definite D call. CDR1 and CDR2 from the germline V gene are LNHDA and SQIVND (reference sequence). The V gene lost 10 bases and the J gene lost 1 base, with 10 bases spanning the gap. The length of the CDR3 is 13 residues. The CDR3 here is CAKSSLNTGELFF. The CDR3, as DNA: TGTGCCAAAAGCTCATTGAACACCGGGGAGCTGTTTTTT.

The chain couples TRBV28 to TRBJ2-1; 9 bases agree with TRBD2. Germline V gives CDR1 MDHEN, CDR2 SYDVKM. Trimming cost V 4 bases and J 6 bases; bases outside gene matches: 10. This CDR3 contains 16 residues. CDR3 sequence (DNA): TGTGCCAGCAGTTCGCCCACTAGCGGGTCCCTCAATGAGCAGTTCTTC. The encoded protein is CASSSPTSGSLNEQFF.

This chain joins TRBV7-2 and TRBJ1-2, with D maybe TRBD1 (6 bases). CDR1 is SGHTA and CDR2 is FQGNSA in the germline V gene. This CDR3 has 12 residues. Trimming took off 5 bases at V and 6 bases at J, with 10 bases between the two ends. The CDR3 is CASSGQRHGYTF. The DNA of the CDR3 is TGTGCCAGCAGCGGACAGAGGCATGGCTACACCTTC.

This chain joins TRBV28 and TRBJ2-2; tentatively, D is TRBD1 (5 bases). CDR1 and CDR2 (germline): MDHEN, SYDVKM. This CDR3 contains 12 residues. Trimming removed 7 bases from V and 3 bases from J, with 6 bases in between. The CDR3 nucleotides are TGTGCCAGCAAACAGGACACCGGGGAGCTGTTTTTT. Its translation: CASKQDTGELFF.

The rearrangement uses TRBV11-3 and TRBJ2-7; tentatively, D is TRBD1 (5 bases). CDR1 is SGHNT, CDR2 YENEEA, per germline. V was pared by 1 base and J by 3 bases, with 13 bases between. The CDR3 consists of 15 residues. The CDR3 is CASSLGSGIIYEQYF. CDR3 nucleotides: TGTGCCAGCAGCTTAGGGTCAGGGATCATCTACGAGCAGTACTTC.

This chain connects TRBV6-5 to TRBJ2-3, with D perhaps matching TRBD1 (6 bases). CDR3 length equals 14 residues. Looked up from germline, CDR1 is MNHEY and CDR2 is SVGAGI. The V end was cut by 6 bases, the J end by 2 bases, with 12 bases between. Written as DNA, the CDR3 is TGTGCCAGCAGCAAAGGACAGAACACAGATACGCAGTATTTT. Translating it yields CASSKGQNTDTQYF.

J is TRBJ1-2 and V is TRBV6-1, with TRBD1 identical over 7 bases. The CDR3 sequence is 17 residues long. Unmatched junction bases numbered 13, after V lost 1 base and J lost 5 bases. Germline V CDR1 and CDR2: MNHNS, SASEGT. CDR3 DNA: TGTGCCAGCAGTGAAGATCGAAGGGGGCAGCGCGTGTATGGCTACACCTTC. Translating gives CASSEDRRGQRVYGYTF.

The rearrangement uses TRBV6-5 and TRBJ1-2, with TRBD1 as a possible D gene (6 bases). This CDR3 is 14 amino acids long. V dropped 6 bases and J dropped 3 bases, with 14 bases sitting between them. CDR1 is MNHEY, CDR2 SVGAGI, per germline. The CDR3 nucleotides read TGTGCCAGCAGACCCTTGGGGGCGGACTATGGCTACACCTTC. It yields the protein CASRPLGADYGYTF.

J is TRBJ2-3 and V is TRBV2; 9 nucleotides match TRBD1. The CDR3 runs to 17 residues. The V and J ends lost 2 bases and 6 bases, in that order; junction bases with no gene match: 12. Per germline, CDR1 SNHLY and CDR2 FYNNEI. The CDR3 loop is CASSESDRGGFRDTQYF. Written as DNA, the CDR3 is TGTGCCAGCAGTGAATCGGACAGGGGAGGTTTTAGGGATACGCAGTATTTT.

V is TRBV11-2 and J is TRBJ2-5; 8 bases align to TRBD1. J lost 4 bases, V lost 5 bases, and 9 bases had no gene match. The CDR3 contains 15 residues. CDR1 is SGHAT, CDR2 FQNNGV, per germline. CDR3 residues: CASSPRTGPSETQYF. The CDR3 bases are TGTGCCAGCAGCCCTCGGACAGGGCCCTCAGAGACCCAGTACTTC.

This clone was found once. V gene TRBV6-6 combines with J gene TRBJ2-5, with TRBD2 matching over 9 bases. CDR3 length: 16 residues. With V trimmed by 5 bases and J by 5 bases, 12 bases remained unmatched. Per germline, CDR1 MNHNY and CDR2 SVGAGI (reference sequence). CDR3 DNA: TGTGCCAGCAGTCACCCCGGGACTAGCATTGGGGAGACCCAGTACTTC. Translated, it gives CASSHPGTSIGETQYF.

This chain joins TRBV11-2 and TRBJ2-5; TRBD2 might be the D (6 bases). Per germline, CDR1 SGHAT and CDR2 FQNNGV. This CDR3 is built from 15 residues. Trimming shortened V by 1 base and J by 4 bases, and 13 bases separated the two germline ends. CDR3 protein: CASSLGSTSRETQYF. CDR3 coding DNA: TGTGCCAGCAGCTTAGGGAGCACTAGCAGAGAGACCCAGTACTTC.

The chain employs TRBV7-2 and TRBJ1-2; 12 bases match TRBD1. The germline CDR1 and CDR2 sequences are SGHTA and FQGNSA. V trimming: 0 bases; J trimming: 8 bases; junction bases outside the gene matches: 7. This CDR3 is built from 16 residues. The CDR3: CASSLATGQGAGGYTF. In DNA, the CDR3 is TGTGCCAGCAGCTTAGCGACGGGACAGGGGGCGGGCGGCTACACCTTC.

The chain is built from TRBV18 and TRBJ2-5; tentative D call: TRBD1 (6 bases). The germline V and J ends were trimmed by 3 bases and 2 bases, with 7 bases remaining between them. The V gene's germline CDR1 is KGHSH and CDR2 LQKENI. This CDR3 region has 13 residues. The DNA of the CDR3 is TGTGCCAGCTCACCCGGACAGCAAGAGACCCAGTACTTC. As protein: CASSPGQQETQYF.

This rearrangement joins TRBV2 to TRBJ2-1, with TRBD1 matching over 9 bases. In germline, CDR1 is SNHLY, CDR2 FYNNEI. The trim removed 7 bases at V and 8 bases at J, leaving 9 bases unmatched. This CDR3 contains 14 residues. For the CDR3, the DNA is TGTGCCAGCACAGTTCCGGGACAGGGCCATGAGCAGTTCTTC. Amino acid sequence: CASTVPGQGHEQFF.

Only a few counts were recorded for this clone. The same CDR3 is also encoded by other DNA sequences in this sample. The chain is built from TRBV6-6 and TRBJ2-7; unclear D gene. V was shortened by 0 bases and J by 4 bases, with 4 bases between the two germline ends. CDR1 MNHNY and CDR2 SVGAGI come from the germline V gene (reference sequence). The length of the CDR3 is 12 residues. The chain's CDR3 is CASSYSRYEQYF. The CDR3 DNA follows: TGTGCCAGCAGTTACTCCCGTTACGAGCAGTACTTC.

The chain is built from TRBV5-6 and TRBJ1-2; D is perhaps TRBD1 (5 bases). The germline CDR1 and CDR2 sequences are SGHDT and YYEEEE. V was shortened by 5 bases and J by 6 bases, with 14 bases between the two germline ends. The CDR3 consists of 13 residues. The CDR3 loop reads CASRRTNEHGYTF. CDR3 sequence (DNA): TGTGCCAGCAGACGGACAAACGAGCATGGCTACACCTTC. Looking up the rest from reference TRBV5-6 and TRBJ1-2 gives the full variable domain: DAGVTQSPTHLIKTRGQQVTLRCSPKSGHDTVSWYQQALGQGPQFIFQYYEEEERQRGNFPDRFSGHQFPNYSSELNVNALLLGDSALYLCASRRTNEHGYTFGSGTRLTVV.

The chain is built from TRBV28 and TRBJ1-2; D call uncertain. CDR1 and CDR2 (germline): MDHEN, SYDVKM. V was cut by 4 bases and J by 4 bases, with 7 bases left in between. The CDR3 is made up of 12 amino acids. This chain's CDR3 is CASSSLTYGYTF. CDR3 nucleotides: TGTGCCAGCAGTTCTCTAACCTATGGCTACACCTTC.

The chain combines TRBV28 with TRBJ2-3; 9 bases map to TRBD2. The V and J ends lost 6 bases and 6 bases, in that order; junction bases with no gene match: 10. The germline gives CDR1 MDHEN, CDR2 SYDVKM. This CDR3 spans 15 amino acids. The chain's CDR3 is CASRVREGSADTQYF. In DNA form, the CDR3 reads TGTGCCAGCAGGGTGCGGGAGGGAAGTGCGGATACGCAGTATTTT.

V gene TRBV12-5 combines with J gene TRBJ2-1; TRBD2 agrees at 7 bases. J gave up 8 bases and V 1 base, and 2 bases lay outside the gene matches. The germline CDR1 and CDR2 sequences are LGHNT and FRNRAP. This CDR3 region has 13 residues. For the CDR3, the DNA is TGTGCTAGTGGTTTGGCACGGGGGGATGAGCAGTTCTTC. It encodes CASGLARGDEQFF.